Each of the 30 T cell receptor beta chains below was sequenced from the same sample in a study of T cells in Graves' hyperthyroidism and ophthalmopathy. RNA transcripts were the template for amplifying TCR beta CDR3 regions. When the TCR CDR3 underwent first-round RT-PCR, the HTBI primer set was used. TCRdb re-analysed the multiplex PCR reads in MiXCR, keeping a single row per CDR3 protein. This sample yields roughly 500,000 distinct CDR3 sequences, of which approximately 15% are seen a single time; 4.5% to 6% belongs to the top ten. The sequenced material came from blood. The receptor set was obtained from a woman in her twenties or thirties with Graves' hyperthyroidism that later progressed to Graves' ophthalmopathy.

A few counts support this clonotype. The CDR3 here is CASSRLAGYWDTQYF. CDR3 sequence (DNA): TGTGCCAGCAGCCGTTTAGCGGGATACTGGGATACGCAGTATTTT. V is TRBV6-2 or TRBV6-3 and J is TRBJ2-3, with 8 bases fitting TRBD2. The germline V gene has CDR1 MNHEY and CDR2 SVGEGT. The CDR3 has 15 residues. J was trimmed by 6 bases and V by 6 bases; bases with no gene match: 11.

This clonotype was found many times. This sequence joins TRBV20-1 and TRBJ2-3; D remains ambiguous. Germline CDR1 reads DFQATT; CDR2 reads SNEGSKA (reference sequence). The V gene lost 6 bases and the J gene lost 2 bases, with 12 bases spanning the gap. This CDR3 spans 13 amino acids. The CDR3 loop is CSAPRANTDTQYF. CDR3 DNA sequence: TGCAGTGCCCCCCGAGCTAACACAGATACGCAGTATTTT.

Ten or more counts support this clonotype. The V and J genes are TRBV27 and TRBJ2-3; D gene ambiguous. CDR3 length: 14 residues. The germline V gene encodes CDR1 MNHEY and CDR2 SMNVEV (reference sequence). The V gene lost 0 bases and the J gene lost 6 bases, with 10 bases spanning the gap. The CDR3 DNA sequence: TGTGCCAGCAGTTTATCGATGGAGACGGATACGCAGTATTTT. It codes for CASSLSMETDTQYF.

V and J are TRBV20-1 and TRBJ1-1; 11 bases agree with TRBD1. The germline V gene encodes CDR1 DFQATT and CDR2 SNEGSKA (reference sequence). After removal of 6 bases from V and 6 bases from J, the junction contained 12 bases not matched to a gene. The CDR3 sequence is 15 residues long. As DNA, the CDR3 is TGCAGTGCCCTTAGGACAGGGGGCCCCATCGCTGAAGCTTTCTTT. This gives the protein CSALRTGGPIAEAFF.

This clonotype has a handful of counts. The chain couples TRBV30 to TRBJ2-4; TRBD1 agrees at 7 bases. V lost 8 bases and J lost 8; bases outside the gene matches: 12. This CDR3 has 13 residues. Germline lookup yields CDR1 GTSNPN and CDR2 SVGIG (reference sequence). The CDR3 DNA reads TGTGCCGGCGACTTAGGGGGCTCGGACATTCAGTACTTC. This codes for CAGDLGGSDIQYF.

This sequence joins TRBV10-3 and TRBJ1-5; D gene ambiguous. Germline V gene lookup returns CDR1 ENHRY and CDR2 SYGVKD. This CDR3 has 14 amino acids. V was pared by 0 bases and J by 3 bases, with 6 bases between. The CDR3 sequence: CAISESADNQPQHF. Written as DNA, the CDR3 is TGTGCCATCAGTGAGTCGGCAGACAATCAGCCCCAGCATTTT.

This clonotype was detected only a few times. V and J are TRBV5-1 and TRBJ1-2, with D unclear. The CDR3 totals 13 residues. The germline CDR1 and CDR2 sequences are SGHRS and YFSETQ. Trimming took 3 bases from V and 6 from J, leaving 12 bases between them. CDR3 sequence: CASSYLSEDGYTF. In nucleotides, the CDR3 is TGCGCCAGCAGCTATCTATCCGAAGATGGCTACACCTTC.

This clonotype appeared many times. The DNA of the CDR3 is TGTGCCAGTAGTACCGGGGACTCGAACTATGGCTACACCTTC. Translated: CASSTGDSNYGYTF. The V and J genes are TRBV19 and TRBJ1-2; D is possibly TRBD1 (5 bases). Trimming stripped 4 bases from V and 2 bases from J, with 11 bases between. Per the germline V gene, CDR1 is LNHDA and CDR2 is SQIVND (reference sequence). The CDR3 sequence is 14 residues long.

This clonotype was picked up many times. This chain connects TRBV11-2 to TRBJ2-2; TRBD1 might be the D (5 bases). The CDR3 loop spans 15 amino acids. CDR1 is SGHAT and CDR2 is FQNNGV in the germline V gene. V shed 3 bases and J shed 2 bases, with 10 bases lying between them. This chain's CDR3 is CASSFQGFNTGELFF. The CDR3, as DNA: TGTGCCAGCAGCTTTCAGGGCTTTAACACCGGGGAGCTGTTTTTT.

This clonotype showed up just a few times. The J gene is TRBJ2-7, the V gene TRBV7-9; D not certain. V lost 4 bases and J lost 1, with 11 bases in between. CDR1 SEHNR and CDR2 FQNEAQ come from the germline V gene (reference sequence). The CDR3 has 14 amino acids. The CDR3 DNA reads TGTGCCAGCAGCTCCCAGGACGGTTCCTACGAGCAGTACTTC. This encodes CASSSQDGSYEQYF.

This clonotype has more than one count but fewer than ten. The chain recombines TRBV20-1 with TRBJ1-2; 7 bases line up with TRBD1. Losses at the gene ends were 3 bases for V and 6 bases for J; bases not matched to a gene: 7. The CDR3 loop spans 13 amino acids. The germline CDR1 and CDR2 sequences are DFQATT and SNEGSKA (reference sequence). CDR3 coding DNA: TGCAGTGCTAGGGTCCCGACAGGGAATGGCTACACCTTC. It encodes CSARVPTGNGYTF.

The chain combines TRBV6-2 or TRBV6-3 with TRBJ1-6, with TRBD1 matching over 7 bases. Germline loops: CDR1 MNHEY, CDR2 SVGEGT. V was clipped by 4 bases and J by 5 bases; unmatched bases: 5. This CDR3 is 15 amino acids long. The CDR3 nucleotides read TGTGCCAGCAGTTGGGGACAGCTGAATAATTCACCCCTCCACTTT. Amino acids: CASSWGQLNNSPLHF.

This clonotype was detected ten times or more. This chain uses TRBV24-1 with TRBJ2-3, with D perhaps matching TRBD2 (5 bases). The CDR3 has 13 amino acids. V was pared by 10 bases and J by 1 base, with 11 bases between. Germline V gene sequence: CDR1 KGHDR, CDR2 SFDVKD. CDR3: CATGGSGTDTQYF. CDR3 sequence (DNA): TGTGCCACAGGCGGTAGCGGCACAGATACGCAGTATTTT.

This clonotype was observed many times. The chain joins TRBV11-3 to TRBJ1-2; D gene unclear. Trimming shortened V by 4 bases and J by 2 bases, and 8 bases separated the two germline ends. Germline V lookup: CDR1 SGHNT, CDR2 YENEEA. The CDR3 consists of 13 residues. As DNA, the CDR3 is TGTGCCAGCAGCTCAGCCTTCAACTATGGCTACACCTTC. Its protein product is CASSSAFNYGYTF.

This clonotype was seen more than once but under ten times. This chain connects TRBV7-3 to TRBJ2-2, with 9 bases fitting TRBD1. Germline CDR1 is SGHTA and CDR2 is FQGTGA. This CDR3 has 15 residues. V lost 4 bases and J lost 6; bases outside the gene matches: 6. The CDR3 nucleotides read TGTGCCAGCAGCTCCGGGACAGGGTCTGCCGGGGAGCTGTTTTTT. It is translated as CASSSGTGSAGELFF.

The sample holds many counts of this clonotype. CDR3 sequence: CATSRDLIPNTEAFF. DNA for the CDR3: TGTGCCACCAGCAGAGATCTCATCCCCAACACTGAAGCTTTCTTT. The rearrangement joins TRBV15 to TRBJ1-1; D is ambiguous. Per the germline V gene, CDR1 is LNHNV and CDR2 is YYDKDF (reference sequence). Trimming took 0 bases from V and 2 from J, leaving 10 bases between them. This CDR3 spans 15 amino acids.

The sample holds many counts of this clonotype. The rearrangement joins TRBV7-8 to TRBJ2-7; the D gene is possibly TRBD1 (6 bases). CDR1 SGHVS and CDR2 FQNEAQ come from the germline V gene. This CDR3 is 13 amino acids long. With 5 bases removed from V and 6 bases from J, the gap between germline ends came to 14 bases. CDR3 sequence (DNA): TGTGCCAGCAGCGGGGGTTGGGGGCTCGAGCAGTACTTC. Translated: CASSGGWGLEQYF.

The CDR3 region is CASSQASGRTDTQYF. CDR3 bases: TGTGCCAGCAGTCAGGCTAGCGGGAGGACAGATACGCAGTATTTT. The V call is TRBV7-2, the J call TRBJ2-3; 11 nucleotides match TRBD2. The CDR3 covers 15 residues. The germline V gene encodes CDR1 SGHTA and CDR2 FQGNSA. V shed 6 bases and J 3 bases; nucleotides not matched to a gene: 5.

This clonotype was recorded at least ten times. As DNA, the CDR3 is TGTGCCTGGAGTCCCCCTGTGAGGGGGCCACGGGAAAAACTGTTTTTT. The encoded protein is CAWSPPVRGPREKLFF. The rearrangement links TRBV30 to TRBJ1-4; 7 bases map to TRBD1. CDR3 size: 16 residues. The junction had 14 bases not matched to a gene; V was cut back by 2 bases and J by 8 bases. Germline CDR1 reads GTSNPN; CDR2 reads SVGIG (reference sequence).

This clonotype was counted only a few times. J is TRBJ1-1 and V is TRBV30, with D uncertain. The germline V gene has CDR1 GTSNPN and CDR2 SVGIG (reference sequence). The length of the CDR3 is 13 residues. Trimming shortened V by 2 bases and J by 4 bases, and 11 bases separated the two germline ends. CDR3 protein: CAWSLGYGTEAFF. The CDR3 DNA sequence: TGTGCCTGGAGTCTAGGGTATGGCACTGAAGCTTTCTTT.

This clonotype came up many times. This chain joins TRBV29-1 and TRBJ2-7; the match to TRBD2 covers 9 bases. Germline V gives CDR1 SQVTM, CDR2 ANQGSEA. This CDR3 contains 13 residues. V gave up 3 bases and J gave up 4 bases; unmatched junction bases: 4. The CDR3 here is CSVELSGSYEQYF. In DNA, the CDR3 is TGCAGCGTTGAGCTTAGCGGGAGTTACGAGCAGTACTTC.

Comments on this clonotype: A read error may account for a junction end that differs from germline. CDR3 nucleotides: TGTGCCTCCAGTGATATTTCGTCATCCTACGAGCAGTACTTC. The encoded protein is CASSDISSSYEQYF. The V gene is TRBV24-1, the J gene TRBJ2-7; D gene ambiguous. The CDR3 consists of 14 residues. CDR1 and CDR2 from the germline V gene are KGHDR and SFDVKD.

This clonotype has at least ten counts. The rearrangement links TRBV3-1 to TRBJ2-7; 11 bases fit TRBD2. J was trimmed by 5 bases and V by 4 bases; bases with no gene match: 10. In germline, CDR1 is LGHDT, CDR2 YNNKEL (reference sequence). The CDR3 is made up of 16 amino acids. The CDR3 DNA reads as TGTGCCAGCAGCCTTGCCAGACTAGCGGGAATGAACGAGCAGTACTTC. Its translation is CASSLARLAGMNEQYF.

This clonotype has at least ten counts. The V and J genes are TRBV24-1 and TRBJ1-3; no reliable D call. The CDR3 loop spans 14 amino acids. Trimming removed 9 bases at V and 2 bases at J, with 13 bases between. Germline CDR1 is KGHDR and CDR2 is SFDVKD. The CDR3 DNA reads TGTGCCACCGACCGGGCCGCGACTGGAAACACCATATATTTT. Translation gives CATDRAATGNTIYF.

At least ten counts were recorded for this clonotype. This rearrangement joins TRBV11-2 to TRBJ2-3; 9 bases are shared with TRBD2. J gave up 4 bases and V 4 bases, and 3 bases lay outside the gene matches. The germline V gene encodes CDR1 SGHAT and CDR2 FQNNGV. The CDR3 is 14 residues long. The CDR3 region has the DNA TGTGCCAGCAGCTCTAGCGGGACGGCAGATACGCAGTATTTT. Translation gives CASSSSGTADTQYF.

V is TRBV19 and J is TRBJ2-7, with TRBD2 identical over 9 bases. CDR1 is LNHDA, CDR2 SQIVND, per germline (reference sequence). The CDR3 sequence is 15 residues long. Germline trimming cut 4 bases from V and 1 base from J; bases unmatched to any gene: 5. In DNA form, the CDR3 reads TGTGCCAGTAGTAAGGCGACTAGCGGATCCTACGAGCAGTACTTC. As protein: CASSKATSGSYEQYF.

The sample holds many counts of this clonotype. This rearrangement joins TRBV18 to TRBJ2-5; D perhaps matches TRBD2 (5 bases). Looked up from germline, CDR1 is KGHSH and CDR2 is LQKENI. The CDR3 runs to 15 residues. The V gene lost 0 bases and the J gene lost 5 bases, with 13 bases spanning the gap. CDR3 nucleotide sequence: TGTGCCAGCTCACCACCGTATGGGAGCGGTGAGACCCAGTACTTC. Protein: CASSPPYGSGETQYF.

This clonotype appeared many times. The genes are TRBV27 and TRBJ1-1; a weak D match, TRBD1 (6 bases). Germline loops: CDR1 MNHEY, CDR2 SMNVEV (reference sequence). Trimming took off 2 bases at V and 10 bases at J, with 17 bases between the two ends. This CDR3 comprises 14 residues. The CDR3 bases are TGTGCCAGCAGTTTAGACAGGTGGGGAGAATCAGCTTTCTTT. Encoded protein: CASSLDRWGESAFF.

In its sample, this clonotype was seen once. The rearrangement uses TRBV20-1 and TRBJ1-6, with a tentative D call TRBD1 (5 bases). The V gene's germline CDR1 is DFQATT and CDR2 SNEGSKA (reference sequence). V lost 2 bases and J 0 bases, leaving 5 bases between the germline ends. The CDR3 is 14 residues long. In nucleotides, the CDR3 is TGCAGTGCTAGACAGGGCTCCTATAATTCACCCCTCCACTTT. It encodes CSARQGSYNSPLHF.

This clonotype has ten or more counts. The chain joins TRBV27 to TRBJ2-7; weak D call: TRBD1 (6 bases). V lost 5 bases and J lost 7, with 18 bases in between. Germline loops: CDR1 MNHEY, CDR2 SMNVEV (reference sequence). CDR3 length: 14 residues. CDR3 DNA: TGTGCCAGCAGTCTCGACAGGTTCGGCGGGGAGCAGTACTTC. Translation: CASSLDRFGGEQYF.